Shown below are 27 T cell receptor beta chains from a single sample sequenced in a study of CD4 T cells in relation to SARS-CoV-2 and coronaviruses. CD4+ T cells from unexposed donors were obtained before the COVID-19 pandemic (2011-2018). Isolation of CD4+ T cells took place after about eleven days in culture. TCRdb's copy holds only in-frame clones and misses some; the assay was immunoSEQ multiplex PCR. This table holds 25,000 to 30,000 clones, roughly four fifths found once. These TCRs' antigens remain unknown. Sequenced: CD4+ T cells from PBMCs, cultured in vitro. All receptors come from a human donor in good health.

For the CDR3, the DNA is TGTGCCAGCAAAGAGACCCAGTACTTC. It specifies CASKETQYF. The chain links TRBV9 to TRBJ2-5; no reliable D call. This CDR3 spans 9 amino acids. The V gene lost 6 bases and the J gene lost 3 bases, with 0 bases spanning the gap. The germline gives CDR1 SGDLS, CDR2 YYNGEE.

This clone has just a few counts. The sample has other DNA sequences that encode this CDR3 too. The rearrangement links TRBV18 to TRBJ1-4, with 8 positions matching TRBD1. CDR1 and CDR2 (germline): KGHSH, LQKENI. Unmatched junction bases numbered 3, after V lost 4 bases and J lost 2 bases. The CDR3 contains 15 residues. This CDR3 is CASSRAGGTNEKLFF. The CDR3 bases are TGTGCCAGCTCACGCGCAGGGGGCACTAATGAAAAACTGTTTTTT.

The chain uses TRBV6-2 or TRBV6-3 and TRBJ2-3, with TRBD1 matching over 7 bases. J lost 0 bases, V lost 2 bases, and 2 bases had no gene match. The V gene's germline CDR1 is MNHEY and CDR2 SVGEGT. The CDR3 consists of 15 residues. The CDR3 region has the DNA TGTGCCAGCAGTTACGGGACAGAAAGCACAGATACGCAGTATTTT. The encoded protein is CASSYGTESTDTQYF.

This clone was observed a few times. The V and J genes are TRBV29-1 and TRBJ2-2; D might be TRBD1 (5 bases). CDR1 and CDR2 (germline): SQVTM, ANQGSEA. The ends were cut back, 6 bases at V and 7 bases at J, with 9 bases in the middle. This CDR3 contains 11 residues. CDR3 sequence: CSVAGYGELFF. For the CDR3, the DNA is TGCAGCGTGGCAGGGTACGGGGAGCTGTTTTTT.

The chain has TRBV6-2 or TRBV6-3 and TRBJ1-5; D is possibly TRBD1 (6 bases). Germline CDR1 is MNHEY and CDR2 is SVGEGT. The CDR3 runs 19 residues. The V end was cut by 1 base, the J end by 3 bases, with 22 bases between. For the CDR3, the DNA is TGTGCCAGCAGTTACTACGCCCCTTGGGGGGCATGGGACAATCAGCCCCAGCATTTT. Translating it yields CASSYYAPWGAWDNQPQHF.

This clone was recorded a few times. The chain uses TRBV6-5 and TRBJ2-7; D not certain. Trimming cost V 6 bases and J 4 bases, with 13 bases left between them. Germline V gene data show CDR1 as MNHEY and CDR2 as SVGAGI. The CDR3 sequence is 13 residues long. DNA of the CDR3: TGTGCCAGCAGGAATCTAGGTGGTTACGAGCAGTACTTC. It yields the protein CASRNLGGYEQYF.

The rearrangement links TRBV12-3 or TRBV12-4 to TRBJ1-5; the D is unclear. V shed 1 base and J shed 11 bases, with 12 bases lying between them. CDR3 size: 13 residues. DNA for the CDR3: TGTGCCAGCAGTTTAGGAGGGAAGGGAGCCCAGCATTTT. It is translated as CASSLGGKGAQHF.

The CDR3 nucleotides read TGTGCCAGCAGCCCAAGGACAGGGTTGACTGGAAACACCATATATTTT. Translation gives CASSPRTGLTGNTIYF. This chain uses TRBV9 with TRBJ1-3; 8 positions match TRBD1. Germline V CDR1 and CDR2: SGDLS, YYNGEE. This CDR3 spans 16 amino acids. V trimming: 4 bases; J trimming: 2 bases; junction bases outside the gene matches: 8. The entire variable domain, with the rest obtained from reference TRBV9 and TRBJ1-3, is as follows: DSGVTQTPKHLITATGQRVTLRCSPRSGDLSVYWYQQSLDQGLQFLIQYYNGEERAKGNILERFSAQQFPDLHSELNLSSLELGDSALYFCASSPRTGLTGNTIYFGEGSWLTVV.

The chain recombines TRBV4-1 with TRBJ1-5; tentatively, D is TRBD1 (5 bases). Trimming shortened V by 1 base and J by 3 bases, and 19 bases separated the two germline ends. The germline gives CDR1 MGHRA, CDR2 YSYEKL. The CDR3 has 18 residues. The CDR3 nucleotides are TGCGCCAGCAGCCAAGCGGGGCCAGTGGGAATACTCAATCAGCCCCAGCATTTT. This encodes CASSQAGPVGILNQPQHF.

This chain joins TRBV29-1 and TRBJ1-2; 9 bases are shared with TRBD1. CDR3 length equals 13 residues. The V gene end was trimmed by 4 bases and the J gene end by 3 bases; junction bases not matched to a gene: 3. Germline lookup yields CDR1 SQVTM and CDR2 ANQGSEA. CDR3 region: CSVGQGGDYGYTF. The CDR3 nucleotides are TGCAGCGTTGGACAGGGGGGCGACTATGGCTACACCTTC.

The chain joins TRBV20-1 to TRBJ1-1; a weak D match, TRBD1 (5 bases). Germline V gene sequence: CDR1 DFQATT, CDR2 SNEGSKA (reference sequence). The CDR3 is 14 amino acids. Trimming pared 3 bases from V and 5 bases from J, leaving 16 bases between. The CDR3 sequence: CSASLSGVVTEAFF. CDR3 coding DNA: TGCAGTGCTAGTCTTTCGGGGGTGGTAACTGAAGCTTTCTTT.

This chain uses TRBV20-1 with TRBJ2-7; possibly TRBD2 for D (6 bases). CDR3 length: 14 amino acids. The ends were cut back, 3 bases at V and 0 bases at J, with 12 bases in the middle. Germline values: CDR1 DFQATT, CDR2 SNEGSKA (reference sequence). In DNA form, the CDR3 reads TGCAGTGCTAGTGGCGGGGTTAGCTCCTACGAGCAGTACTTC. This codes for CSASGGVSSYEQYF.

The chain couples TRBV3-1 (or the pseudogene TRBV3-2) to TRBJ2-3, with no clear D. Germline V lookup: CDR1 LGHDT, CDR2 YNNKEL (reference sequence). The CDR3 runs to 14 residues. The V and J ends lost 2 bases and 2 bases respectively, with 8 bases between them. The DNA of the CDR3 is TGTGCCAGCAGCCAATTGTCGGACACAGATACGCAGTATTTT. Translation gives CASSQLSDTDTQYF.

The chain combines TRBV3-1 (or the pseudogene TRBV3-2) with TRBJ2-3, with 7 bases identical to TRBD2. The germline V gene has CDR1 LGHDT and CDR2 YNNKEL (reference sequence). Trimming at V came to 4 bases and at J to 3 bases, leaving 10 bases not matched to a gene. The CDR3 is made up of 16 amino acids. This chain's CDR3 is CASSPLSGAGTDTQYF. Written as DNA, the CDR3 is TGTGCCAGCAGCCCCTTAAGCGGGGCAGGGACAGATACGCAGTATTTT.

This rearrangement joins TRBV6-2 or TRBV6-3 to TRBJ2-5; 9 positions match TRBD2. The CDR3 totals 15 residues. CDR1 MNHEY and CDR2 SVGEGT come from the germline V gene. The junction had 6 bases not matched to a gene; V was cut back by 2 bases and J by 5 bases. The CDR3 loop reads CASSYPRGGGETQYF. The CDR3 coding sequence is TGTGCCAGCAGTTACCCGCGGGGGGGCGGGGAGACCCAGTACTTC.

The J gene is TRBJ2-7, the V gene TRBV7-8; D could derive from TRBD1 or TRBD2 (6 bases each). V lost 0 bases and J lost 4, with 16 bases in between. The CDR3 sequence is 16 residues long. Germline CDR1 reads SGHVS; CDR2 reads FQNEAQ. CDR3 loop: CASSLATGSGGYEQYF. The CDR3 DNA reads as TGTGCCAGCAGCTTAGCTACAGGGTCTGGGGGGTACGAGCAGTACTTC.

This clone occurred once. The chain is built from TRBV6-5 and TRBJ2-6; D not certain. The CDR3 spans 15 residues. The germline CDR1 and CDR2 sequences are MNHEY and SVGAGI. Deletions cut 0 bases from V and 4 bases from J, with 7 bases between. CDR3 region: CASSYSPGGANVLTF. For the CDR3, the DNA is TGTGCCAGCAGTTACTCGCCCGGGGGGGCCAACGTCCTGACTTTC.

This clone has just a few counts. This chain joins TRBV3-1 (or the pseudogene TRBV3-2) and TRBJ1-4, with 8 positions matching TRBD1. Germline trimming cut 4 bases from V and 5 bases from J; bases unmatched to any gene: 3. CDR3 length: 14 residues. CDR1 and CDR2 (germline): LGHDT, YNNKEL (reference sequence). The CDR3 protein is CASSLRQGNEKLFF. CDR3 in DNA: TGTGCCAGCAGCCTACGACAGGGGAATGAAAAACTGTTTTTT.

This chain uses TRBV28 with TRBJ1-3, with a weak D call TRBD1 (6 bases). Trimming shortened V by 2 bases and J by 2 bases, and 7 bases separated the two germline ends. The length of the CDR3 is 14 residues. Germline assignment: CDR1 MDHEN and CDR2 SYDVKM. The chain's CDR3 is CASSLPGAGNTIYF. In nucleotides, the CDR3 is TGTGCCAGCAGTTTACCAGGGGCTGGAAACACCATATATTTT.

The CDR3 sequence: CASSPIERRGGELFF. The CDR3 DNA reads as TGTGCCAGTAGTCCCATCGAACGGCGGGGCGGGGAGCTGTTTTTT. This chain joins TRBV19 and TRBJ2-2, with D maybe TRBD2 (6 bases). The CDR3 is 15 amino acids. Trimming stripped 5 bases from V and 7 bases from J, with 17 bases between. The germline V gene encodes CDR1 LNHDA and CDR2 SQIVND (reference sequence).

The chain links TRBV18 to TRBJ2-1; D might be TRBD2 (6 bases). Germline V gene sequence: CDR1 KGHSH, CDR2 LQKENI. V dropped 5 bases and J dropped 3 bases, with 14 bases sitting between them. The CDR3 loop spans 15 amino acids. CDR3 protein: CASSRDFDVYNEQFF. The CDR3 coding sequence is TGTGCCAGCTCAAGGGACTTCGACGTCTACAATGAGCAGTTCTTC. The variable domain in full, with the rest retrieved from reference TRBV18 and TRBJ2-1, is NAGVMQNPRHLVRRRGQEARLRCSPMKGHSHVYWYRQLPEEGLKFMVYLQKENIIDESGMPKERFSAEFPKEGPSILRIQQVVRGDSAAYFCASSRDFDVYNEQFFGPGTRLTVL.

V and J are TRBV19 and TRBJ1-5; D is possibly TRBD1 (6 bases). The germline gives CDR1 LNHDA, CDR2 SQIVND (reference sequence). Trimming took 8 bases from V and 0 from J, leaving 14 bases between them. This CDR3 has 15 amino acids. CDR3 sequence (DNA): TGTGCCAGTCGAGGACAGCTTTTTAGCAATCAGCCCCAGCATTTT. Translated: CASRGQLFSNQPQHF.

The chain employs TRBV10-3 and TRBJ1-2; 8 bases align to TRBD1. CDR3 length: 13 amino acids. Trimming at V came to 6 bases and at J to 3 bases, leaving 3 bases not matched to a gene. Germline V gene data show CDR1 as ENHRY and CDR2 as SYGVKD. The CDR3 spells CAISPQGDYGYTF. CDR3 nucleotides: TGTGCCATCAGCCCACAGGGGGACTATGGCTACACCTTC.

The CDR3 protein is CASSSLRLGAGLETQYF. CDR3 bases: TGTGCCAGCAGCTCTCTCCGCCTAGGGGCAGGCCTGGAGACCCAGTACTTC. The rearrangement joins TRBV11-2 to TRBJ2-5, with a possible D match to TRBD1 (5 bases). The CDR3 has 17 amino acids. V lost 4 bases and J 5 bases, leaving 23 bases between the germline ends. Germline V gene lookup returns CDR1 SGHAT and CDR2 FQNNGV.

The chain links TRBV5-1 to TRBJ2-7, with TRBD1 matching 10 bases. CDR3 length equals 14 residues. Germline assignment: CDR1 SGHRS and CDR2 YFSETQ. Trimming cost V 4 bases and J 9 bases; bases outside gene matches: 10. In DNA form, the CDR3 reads TGCGCCAGCAGCGCGGGACAGGGGAAGACGGCGCAGTACTTC. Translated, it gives CASSAGQGKTAQYF.

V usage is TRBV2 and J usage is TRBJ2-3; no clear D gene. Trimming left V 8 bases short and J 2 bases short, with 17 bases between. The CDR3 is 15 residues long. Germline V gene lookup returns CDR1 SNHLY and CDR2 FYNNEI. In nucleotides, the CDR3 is TGTGCCAGCGGTCTCGCCGGACGATACACAGATACGCAGTATTTT. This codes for CASGLAGRYTDTQYF.

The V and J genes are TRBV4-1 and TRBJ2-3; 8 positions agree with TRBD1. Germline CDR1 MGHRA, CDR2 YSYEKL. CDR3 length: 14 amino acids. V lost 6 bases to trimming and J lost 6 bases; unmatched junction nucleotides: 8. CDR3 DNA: TGCGCCAGCAGGACCTCGGACAGGGAGGATACGCAGTATTTT. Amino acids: CASRTSDREDTQYF.